This T cell receptor beta chain came from a study of beta chain features in type 1 diabetes. Expressed TCRB transcripts were sequenced because the entire RNA isolate underwent reverse transcription. Here immunoSEQ multiplex PCR was the method, and the copy in TCRdb shows in-frame clones only, minus some. The sample carries under 800,000 clones, about a sixth recorded once. Sorting that relied on CD45RO/CCR7/CD25/CD127/CD95/CD27 yielded CD4+ naive, central memory, regulatory and stem cell-like memory cells. The germline CDR1 and CDR2 sequences are SGHRS and YFSETQ. This CDR3 is 11 amino acids long. The ends were cut back, 0 bases at V and 13 bases at J, with 8 bases in the middle.

The clonotype originates from a man aged 18 to 29 in good health. The sequencing sample was made of naive CD4+ T cells from blood. This sequence joins TRBV5-1 and TRBJ2-1; D perhaps matches TRBD2 (5 bases). The CDR3: CASSLAASQFF. The CDR3 DNA sequence: TGCGCCAGCAGCTTGGCCGCTAGCCAGTTCTTC.